The following is a T cell receptor (beta chain) sequence with its context. This CDR3 has 14 residues. Germline CDR1 and CDR2: SGHDT and YYEEEE. Trimming left V 4 bases short and J 4 bases short, with 13 bases between. This sample was taken from a study of cytomegalovirus exposure and HLA in healthy donors. The PCR employed 60 Vbeta primers together with 13 Jbeta primers. Repertoires were generated with immunoSEQ multiplex PCR, while TCRdb's copy carries only in-frame clones and drops some. The table shows fewer than 250,000 clones, with 74% occurring only once. The chain couples TRBV5-6 to TRBJ2-3; TRBD1 is a possible D gene (5 bases). The source is a woman aged 25 to 39 in good health and CMV-seropositive. The sequenced sample was PBMCs. The CDR3 protein is CASSPFAGSDTQYF. DNA for the CDR3: TGTGCCAGCAGCCCTTTCGCAGGGTCAGATACGCAGTATTTT.